The clone carrying this TCR beta chain has a handful of counts. Its antigen remains unknown. This entry is derived from a study of T cell repertoires in cytomegalovirus infection. At the level of the study: Selected CMV epitopes included recently identified HLA-C-restricted ones as well as well-studied HLA-B-restricted ones. Both CMV infection and a matching HLA type were indicated by public TCR beta signatures.

One entry per CDR3 protein, called by TCRdb with MiXCR from the reads. The repertoire holds around 900,000 distinct CDR3 sequences, with approximately 31% as singletons. Germline CDR1 reads DFQATT; CDR2 reads SNEGSKA (reference sequence). The ends were cut back, 6 bases at V and 1 base at J, with 15 bases in the middle. The CDR3 contains 14 residues. The sequence derives from a human donor in good health (CMV status not recorded). Some clones in this sample may be carry-over from other donors' samples. J is TRBJ1-1 and V is TRBV20-1, with D unresolved. Specimen: cultured CD8+ T cells from PBMCs, collected from culture after CMV antigen stimulation. The DNA of the CDR3 is TGCAGTGCCCCGTCATGGGAGAAGAACACTGAAGCTTTCTTT. It encodes CSAPSWEKNTEAFF.